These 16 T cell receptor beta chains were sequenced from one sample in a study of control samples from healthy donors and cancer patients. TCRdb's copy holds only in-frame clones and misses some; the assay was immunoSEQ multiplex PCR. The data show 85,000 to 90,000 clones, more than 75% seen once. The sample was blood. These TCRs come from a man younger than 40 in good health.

This CDR3 is CASSLVGNMSNQPQHF. CDR3 bases: TGTGCCAGCAGCTTGGTAGGTAATATGAGCAATCAGCCCCAGCATTTT. This chain links TRBV5-4 with TRBJ1-5, with D unclear. The CDR3 has 16 residues. The germline V and J ends were trimmed by 0 bases and 1 base, with 11 bases remaining between them. Germline lookup yields CDR1 SGHNT and CDR2 YYREEE (reference sequence).

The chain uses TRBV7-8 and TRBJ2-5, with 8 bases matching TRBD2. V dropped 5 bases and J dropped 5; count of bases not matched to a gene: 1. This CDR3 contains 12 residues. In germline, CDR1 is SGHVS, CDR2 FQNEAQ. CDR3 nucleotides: TGTGCCAGCAGCCGGGGGGGCGAGACCCAGTACTTC. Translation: CASSRGGETQYF.

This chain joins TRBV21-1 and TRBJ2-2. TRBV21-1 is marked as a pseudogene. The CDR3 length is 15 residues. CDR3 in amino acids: CASSHPPTLMVELFF. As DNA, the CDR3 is TGTGCCAGCAGCCACCCCCCGACCCTAATGGTGGAGCTGTTTTTT.

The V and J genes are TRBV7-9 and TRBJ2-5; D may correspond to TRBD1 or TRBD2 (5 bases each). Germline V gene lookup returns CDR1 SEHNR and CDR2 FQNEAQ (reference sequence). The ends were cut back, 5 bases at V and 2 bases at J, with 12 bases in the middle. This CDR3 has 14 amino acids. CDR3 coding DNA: TGTGCCAGCAGCCCATCGGGGCCGCAAGAGACCCAGTACTTC. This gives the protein CASSPSGPQETQYF.

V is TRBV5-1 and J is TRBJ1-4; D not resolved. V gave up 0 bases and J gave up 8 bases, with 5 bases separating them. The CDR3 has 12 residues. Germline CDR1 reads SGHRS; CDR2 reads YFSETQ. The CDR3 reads CASSLGGEKLFF. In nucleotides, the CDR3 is TGCGCCAGCAGCTTGGGCGGGGAAAAACTGTTTTTT.

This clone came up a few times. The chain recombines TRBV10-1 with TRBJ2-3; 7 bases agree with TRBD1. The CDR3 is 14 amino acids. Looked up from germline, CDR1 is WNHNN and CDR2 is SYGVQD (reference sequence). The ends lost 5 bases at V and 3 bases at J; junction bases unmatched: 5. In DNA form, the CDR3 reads TGCGCCAGCAGTACCGGGACAGTTACAGATACGCAGTATTTT. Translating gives CASSTGTVTDTQYF.

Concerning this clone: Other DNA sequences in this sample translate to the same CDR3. The CDR3 protein is CASSITDSSYEQYF. The CDR3 coding sequence is TGTGCCAGTAGTATCACCGACAGTTCCTACGAGCAGTACTTC. The rearrangement uses TRBV19 and TRBJ2-7, with D perhaps matching TRBD1 (5 bases). The CDR3 loop spans 14 amino acids. V dropped 3 bases and J dropped 1 base, with 10 bases sitting between them. CDR1 and CDR2 from the germline V gene are LNHDA and SQIVND (reference sequence). Combining the CDR3 with reference TRBV19 and TRBJ2-7 gives the whole variable domain DGGITQSPKYLFRKEGQNVTLSCEQNLNHDAMYWYRQDPGQGLRLIYYSQIVNDFQKGDIAEGYSVSREKKESFPLTVTSAQKNPTAFYLCASSITDSSYEQYFGPGTRLTVT.

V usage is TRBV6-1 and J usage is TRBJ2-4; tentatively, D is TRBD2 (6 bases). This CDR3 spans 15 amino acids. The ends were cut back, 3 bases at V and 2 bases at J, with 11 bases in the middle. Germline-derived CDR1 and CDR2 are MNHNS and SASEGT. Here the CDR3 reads CASSDGGGTKNIQYF. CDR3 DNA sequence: TGTGCCAGCAGTGACGGGGGTGGAACCAAAAACATTCAGTACTTC.

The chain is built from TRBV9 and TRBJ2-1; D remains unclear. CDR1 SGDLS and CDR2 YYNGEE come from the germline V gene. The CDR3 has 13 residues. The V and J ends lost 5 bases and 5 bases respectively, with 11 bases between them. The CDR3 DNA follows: TGTGCCAGCAGGGGCCCTATCGACAATGAGCAGTTCTTC. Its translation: CASRGPIDNEQFF.

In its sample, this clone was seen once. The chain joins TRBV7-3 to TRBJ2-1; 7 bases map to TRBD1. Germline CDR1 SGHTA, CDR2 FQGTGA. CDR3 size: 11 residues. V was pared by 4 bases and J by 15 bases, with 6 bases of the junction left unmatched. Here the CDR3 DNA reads TGTGCCAGCAGCTCAGGACAGGAATTGTTCTTC. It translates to CASSSGQELFF. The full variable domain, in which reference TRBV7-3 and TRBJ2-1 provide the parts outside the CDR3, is GAGVSQTPSNKVTEKGKYVELRCDPISGHTALYWYRQSLGQGPEFLIYFQGTGAADDSGLPNDRFFAVRPEGSVSTLKIQRTERGDSAVYLCASSSGQELFFGPGTRLTVL.

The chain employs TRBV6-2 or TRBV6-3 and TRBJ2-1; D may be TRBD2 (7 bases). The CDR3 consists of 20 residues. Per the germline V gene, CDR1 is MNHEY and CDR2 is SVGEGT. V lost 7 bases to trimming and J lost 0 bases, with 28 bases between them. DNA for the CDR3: TGTGCCAGCACCCCCCTTCCGGGCGGGGGCCATTCGAGCTCCTACAATGAGCAGTTCTTC. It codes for CASTPLPGGGHSSSYNEQFF.

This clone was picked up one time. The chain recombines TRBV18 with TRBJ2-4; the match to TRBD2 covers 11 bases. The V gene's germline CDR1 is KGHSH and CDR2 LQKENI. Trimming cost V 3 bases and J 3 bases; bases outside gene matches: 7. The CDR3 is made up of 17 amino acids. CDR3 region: CASSPSTSGAVKNIQYF. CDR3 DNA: TGTGCCAGCTCACCTTCGACTAGCGGGGCAGTCAAAAACATTCAGTACTTC.

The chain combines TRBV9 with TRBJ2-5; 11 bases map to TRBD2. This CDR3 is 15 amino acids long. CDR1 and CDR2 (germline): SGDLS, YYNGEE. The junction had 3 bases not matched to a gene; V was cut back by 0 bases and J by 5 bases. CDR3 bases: TGTGCCAGCAGCGTAGGGCTAGCGGGGGGCGAGACCCAGTACTTC. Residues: CASSVGLAGGETQYF.

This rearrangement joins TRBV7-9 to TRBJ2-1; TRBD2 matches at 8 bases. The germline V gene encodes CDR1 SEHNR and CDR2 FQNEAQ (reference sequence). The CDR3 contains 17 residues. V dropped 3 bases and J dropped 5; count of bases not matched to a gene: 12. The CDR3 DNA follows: TGTGCCAGCAGCTTTCCCCCTAAGGCGGGGGGTCACAATGAGCAGTTCTTC. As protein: CASSFPPKAGGHNEQFF.

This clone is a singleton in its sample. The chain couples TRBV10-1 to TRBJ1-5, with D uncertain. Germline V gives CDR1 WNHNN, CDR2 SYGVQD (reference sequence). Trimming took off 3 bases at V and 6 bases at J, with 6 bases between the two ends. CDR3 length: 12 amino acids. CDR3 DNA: TGCGCCAGCAGTGACCGGGCTCAGCCCCAGCATTTT. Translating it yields CASSDRAQPQHF.

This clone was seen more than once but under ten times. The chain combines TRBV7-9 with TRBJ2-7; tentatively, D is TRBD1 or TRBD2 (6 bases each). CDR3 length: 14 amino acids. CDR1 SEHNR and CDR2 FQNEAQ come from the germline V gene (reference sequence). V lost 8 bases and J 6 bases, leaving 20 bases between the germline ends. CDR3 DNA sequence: TGTGCCAGCGAGTTTTTGGGGGGCCTTGGCGAGCAGTACGTC. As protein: CASEFLGGLGEQYV.